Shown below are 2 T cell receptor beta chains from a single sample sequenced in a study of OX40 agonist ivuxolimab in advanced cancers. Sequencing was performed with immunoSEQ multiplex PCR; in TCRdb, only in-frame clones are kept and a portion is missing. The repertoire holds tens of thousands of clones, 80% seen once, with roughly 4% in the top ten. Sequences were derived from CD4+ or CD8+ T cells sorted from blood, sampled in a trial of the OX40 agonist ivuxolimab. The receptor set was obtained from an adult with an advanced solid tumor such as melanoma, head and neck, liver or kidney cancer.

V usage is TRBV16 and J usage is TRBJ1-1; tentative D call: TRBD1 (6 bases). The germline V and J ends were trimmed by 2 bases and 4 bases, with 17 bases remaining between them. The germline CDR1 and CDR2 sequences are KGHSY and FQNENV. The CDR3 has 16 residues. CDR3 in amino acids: CASSQGGQGRFTEAFF. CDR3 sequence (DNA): TGTGCCAGCAGCCAAGGTGGTCAGGGGCGGTTCACTGAAGCTTTCTTT.

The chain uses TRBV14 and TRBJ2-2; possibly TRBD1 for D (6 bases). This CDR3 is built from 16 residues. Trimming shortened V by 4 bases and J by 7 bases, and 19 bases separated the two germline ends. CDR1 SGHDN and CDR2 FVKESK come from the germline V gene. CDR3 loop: CASSLWAGARGGELFF. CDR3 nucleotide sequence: TGTGCCAGCAGCCTCTGGGCAGGGGCCAGGGGCGGGGAGCTGTTTTTT.